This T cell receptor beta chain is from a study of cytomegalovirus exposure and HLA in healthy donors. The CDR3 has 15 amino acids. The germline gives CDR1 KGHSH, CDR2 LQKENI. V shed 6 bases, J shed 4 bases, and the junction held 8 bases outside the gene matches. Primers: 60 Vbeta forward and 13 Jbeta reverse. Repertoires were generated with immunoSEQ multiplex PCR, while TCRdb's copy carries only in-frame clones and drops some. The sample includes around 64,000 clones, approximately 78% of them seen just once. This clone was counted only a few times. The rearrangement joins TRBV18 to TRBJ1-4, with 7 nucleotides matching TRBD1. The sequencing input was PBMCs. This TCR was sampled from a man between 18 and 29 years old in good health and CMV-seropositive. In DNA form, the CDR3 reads TGTGCCAGCTCTCAGGCACAGGGGATTAATGAAAAACTGTTTTTT. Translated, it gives CASSQAQGINEKLFF.